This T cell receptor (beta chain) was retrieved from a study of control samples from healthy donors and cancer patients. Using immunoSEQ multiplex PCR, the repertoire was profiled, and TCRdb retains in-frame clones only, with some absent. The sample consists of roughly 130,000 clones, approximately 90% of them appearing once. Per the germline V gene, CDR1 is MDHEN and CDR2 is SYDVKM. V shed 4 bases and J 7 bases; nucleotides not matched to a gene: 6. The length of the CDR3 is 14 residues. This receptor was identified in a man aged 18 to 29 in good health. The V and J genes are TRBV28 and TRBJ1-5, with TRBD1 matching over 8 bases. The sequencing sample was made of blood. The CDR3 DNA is TGTGCCAGCAGTTCGACAGGGGTGGGGCAGCCCCAGCATTTT. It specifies CASSSTGVGQPQHF.